The 21 T cell receptor beta chains in this list originate from one sample, sequenced in a study of technical replicates of blood from several donors. Sequenced by immunoSEQ multiplex PCR; TCRdb stores in-frame clones only, minus some. This sample carries tens of thousands of clones, 95% of them seen once, and the ten largest clones take over 0.2%. Sequencing was done on a sample of T cells isolated from PBMCs. The receptor set was obtained from a human donor in good health.

The V gene is TRBV5-1, the J gene TRBJ2-2; 10 bases are a match to TRBD1. CDR3 size: 16 residues. The V segment lost 3 bases and the J segment 4 bases; nucleotides outside the gene matches: 6. From germline, CDR1 is SGHRS and CDR2 YFSETQ. CDR3 protein: CASSSPGTGATGELFF. CDR3 bases: TGCGCCAGCAGCTCGCCCGGGACAGGGGCCACCGGGGAGCTGTTTTTT.

The chain links TRBV12-5 to TRBJ2-7; 16 positions agree with TRBD2. J lost 4 bases, V lost 3 bases, and 9 bases had no gene match. Germline CDR1 LGHNT, CDR2 FRNRAP. The CDR3 extends over 18 amino acids. The CDR3 DNA sequence: TGTGCTAGTGGTTTCCTCTCGGGACTAGCGGGAGGGCATTACGAGCAGTACTTC. Encoded protein: CASGFLSGLAGGHYEQYF. The variable domain in full, with the rest retrieved from reference TRBV12-5 and TRBJ2-7, is DARVTQTPRHKVTEMGQEVTMRCQPILGHNTVFWYRQTMMQGLELLAYFRNRAPLDDSGMPKDRFSAEMPDATLATLKIQPSEPRDSAVYFCASGFLSGLAGGHYEQYFGPGTRLTVT.

The chain links TRBV7-9 to TRBJ1-4; D is perhaps TRBD1 (5 bases). Germline V gene sequence: CDR1 SEHNR, CDR2 FQNEAQ (reference sequence). This CDR3 region has 14 residues. V was trimmed by 2 bases and J by 6 bases, leaving 10 bases between them. The CDR3 DNA follows: TGTGCCAGCAGCTTAAACAGGCCGGATGAAAAACTGTTTTTT. This encodes CASSLNRPDEKLFF.

V is TRBV6-1 and J is TRBJ1-4, with D unresolved. Germline V CDR1 and CDR2: MNHNS, SASEGT. Between the trimmed V and J ends, which lost 0 bases and 2 bases, there was a span of 10 bases. The CDR3 length is 16 residues. This CDR3 reads CASSEARGWTNEKLFF. The CDR3 DNA reads TGTGCCAGCAGTGAAGCGAGAGGCTGGACTAATGAAAAACTGTTTTTT.

The chain recombines TRBV18 with TRBJ2-2; 7 nucleotides match TRBD1. CDR3 length: 15 amino acids. Germline CDR1 reads KGHSH; CDR2 reads LQKENI. Trimming took 4 bases from V and 0 from J; bases not matched to a gene: 2. CDR3 DNA: TGTGCCAGCTCACAGGGGGCGGCGAACACCGGGGAGCTGTTTTTT. This gives the protein CASSQGAANTGELFF.

The V gene is TRBV15, the J gene TRBJ1-1; possible D gene TRBD1, 5 bases. The germline V gene has CDR1 LNHNV and CDR2 YYDKDF (reference sequence). Trimming took 0 bases from V and 10 from J, leaving 24 bases between them. This CDR3 spans 17 amino acids. In nucleotides, the CDR3 is TGTGCCACCAGCAGAGATGGGGTCGCCGTCTCTACGGGGGGAGCTTTCTTT. Its translation is CATSRDGVAVSTGGAFF.

The V gene is TRBV30, the J gene TRBJ2-5, with D perhaps TRBD2 (6 bases). The CDR3 has 12 amino acids. Trimming cost V 2 bases and J 5 bases, with 9 bases left between them. Per germline, CDR1 GTSNPN and CDR2 SVGIG (reference sequence). The CDR3 coding sequence is TGTGCCTGGAGTACGGGGACTGAGACCCAGTACTTC. Its protein is CAWSTGTETQYF.

In this sample, this clone turned up a few times. This sequence joins TRBV19 and TRBJ1-1; weak D call: TRBD1 (5 bases). This CDR3 is 13 amino acids long. CDR1 and CDR2 from the germline V gene are LNHDA and SQIVND (reference sequence). V lost 7 bases and J lost 8, with 17 bases in between. CDR3 nucleotide sequence: TGTGCCAGTATGAGGTTGGGGCTCCGGGAAGCTTTCTTT. Translation gives CASMRLGLREAFF.

The chain has TRBV6-5 and TRBJ1-3; TRBD1 might be the D (6 bases). The V end lost 6 bases, the J end lost 7 bases, and 16 bases lay between the germline ends. The CDR3 totals 14 residues. Germline-derived CDR1 and CDR2 are MNHEY and SVGAGI. CDR3 protein: CASRKGVAGNTIYF. The CDR3 nucleotides read TGTGCCAGCAGGAAGGGGGTAGCGGGGAACACCATATATTTT.

Concerning this clone itself: The final CDR3 position lacks the conserved phenylalanine or tryptophan, pointing to a likely read error. It is unclear where the CDR3 begins or ends on the DNA, so no DNA is shown, and the CDR3 is as TCRdb lists it. The chain uses TRBV5-1 and TRBJ2-7; no check of the table's D call, TRBD2, against the DNA was made. The germline V gene has CDR1 SGHRS and CDR2 YFSETQ. The CDR3 spans 8 residues, counting both ends. CDR3 in amino acids: CASSSEPI.

V is TRBV5-4 and J is TRBJ2-5; tentatively, D is TRBD2 (6 bases). V was clipped by 2 bases and J by 5 bases, with 16 bases between them. Germline CDR1 reads SGHNT; CDR2 reads YYREEE (reference sequence). This CDR3 has 15 amino acids. The CDR3 loop reads CASSFWRDPAETQYF. The CDR3 DNA reads TGTGCCAGCAGCTTTTGGCGGGACCCAGCGGAGACCCAGTACTTC.

This clone has only one observation. The CDR3 region has the DNA TGTGCCATCAGTGAGTCGACTACATTACGGAACACCATATATTTT. Translating it yields CAISESTTLRNTIYF. The chain links TRBV10-3 to TRBJ1-3; no clear D gene. The length of the CDR3 is 15 residues. Per the germline V gene, CDR1 is ENHRY and CDR2 is SYGVKD. V shed 0 bases and J shed 7 bases, with 13 bases lying between them.

The rearrangement joins TRBV4-1 to TRBJ2-5, with 10 nucleotides matching TRBD2. CDR1 MGHRA and CDR2 YSYEKL come from the germline V gene. The CDR3 contains 17 residues. The V and J ends lost 3 bases and 5 bases, in that order; junction bases with no gene match: 12. CDR3 protein: CASSHRLAGPSAETQYF. In DNA form, the CDR3 reads TGCGCCAGCAGCCATCGACTAGCGGGCCCGTCGGCTGAGACCCAGTACTTC.

The rearrangement uses TRBV4-1 and TRBJ1-1; D possibly corresponds to TRBD1 (6 bases). V was shortened by 1 base and J by 8 bases, with 14 bases between the two germline ends. The CDR3 spans 14 residues. Germline lookup yields CDR1 MGHRA and CDR2 YSYEKL. CDR3 residues: CASSQVHRDIEAFF. DNA for the CDR3: TGCGCCAGCAGCCAAGTACACCGGGACATCGAAGCTTTCTTT.

As for this clone: One junction end disagrees with the germline gene, perhaps due to a read error. The chain joins TRBV4-1 to TRBJ2-5, with 9 bases identical to TRBD1. Looked up from germline, CDR1 is MGHRA and CDR2 is YSYEKL. The CDR3 spans 17 residues. The chain's CDR3 is CASRQDRTGGEDETQYF. The CDR3 DNA follows: TGCGCCAGCAGACAAGATAGAACAGGGGGCGAGGACGAGACCCAGTACTTC.

The gene calls are TRBV5-1 and TRBJ1-1, with TRBD1 matching 7 bases. CDR1 SGHRS and CDR2 YFSETQ come from the germline V gene. V lost 4 bases to trimming and J lost 4 bases; unmatched junction nucleotides: 10. CDR3 size: 15 residues. This CDR3 reads CASSGGPGGVTEAFF. The CDR3 nucleotides are TGCGCCAGCAGCGGGGGACCAGGGGGAGTCACTGAAGCTTTCTTT.

V gene TRBV7-9 combines with J gene TRBJ1-1; 8 bases are shared with TRBD1. V was clipped by 5 bases and J by 6 bases; unmatched bases: 2. Germline V lookup: CDR1 SEHNR, CDR2 FQNEAQ (reference sequence). The CDR3 is 12 amino acids. CDR3 in amino acids: CASSQTGAEAFF. The CDR3 region has the DNA TGTGCCAGCAGCCAGACAGGGGCTGAAGCTTTCTTT. Looking up the rest from reference TRBV7-9 and TRBJ1-1 gives the full variable domain: DTGVSQNPRHKITKRGQNVTFRCDPISEHNRLYWYRQTLGQGPEFLTYFQNEAQLEKSRLLSDRFSAERPKGSFSTLEIQRTEQGDSAMYLCASSQTGAEAFFGQGTRLTVV.

The chain carries TRBV10-3 and TRBJ1-1; D is perhaps TRBD1 (6 bases). CDR3 length equals 16 residues. Trimming shortened V by 0 bases and J by 3 bases, and 14 bases separated the two germline ends. Germline CDR1 reads ENHRY; CDR2 reads SYGVKD. Here the CDR3 reads CAISESRGRRDTEAFF. DNA for the CDR3: TGTGCCATCAGTGAGTCGAGGGGGAGACGTGACACTGAAGCTTTCTTT.

The chain recombines TRBV9 with TRBJ1-2; D unclear. This CDR3 spans 13 amino acids. V lost 4 bases to trimming and J lost 7 bases, with 14 bases between them. Germline V lookup: CDR1 SGDLS, CDR2 YYNGEE. The chain's CDR3 is CASSSREGSGYTF. Written as DNA, the CDR3 is TGTGCCAGCAGCTCCCGGGAGGGCTCTGGCTACACCTTC.

This rearrangement joins TRBV14 to TRBJ1-1; maybe TRBD1 (6 bases). The V end was cut by 0 bases, the J end by 11 bases, with 10 bases between. Germline V gives CDR1 SGHDN, CDR2 FVKESK. The CDR3 consists of 12 residues. CDR3 protein: CASSQDGGAAFF. The CDR3 bases are TGTGCCAGCAGCCAAGACGGGGGGGCCGCTTTCTTT.

The chain recombines TRBV4-1 with TRBJ1-2, with TRBD1 matching over 8 bases. Looked up from germline, CDR1 is MGHRA and CDR2 is YSYEKL. The CDR3 length is 18 residues. The V and J ends lost 1 base and 4 bases, in that order; junction bases with no gene match: 14. This CDR3 is CASSQALQTTGVIYGYTF. DNA of the CDR3: TGCGCCAGCAGCCAAGCCCTTCAAACGACAGGGGTGATCTATGGCTACACCTTC.